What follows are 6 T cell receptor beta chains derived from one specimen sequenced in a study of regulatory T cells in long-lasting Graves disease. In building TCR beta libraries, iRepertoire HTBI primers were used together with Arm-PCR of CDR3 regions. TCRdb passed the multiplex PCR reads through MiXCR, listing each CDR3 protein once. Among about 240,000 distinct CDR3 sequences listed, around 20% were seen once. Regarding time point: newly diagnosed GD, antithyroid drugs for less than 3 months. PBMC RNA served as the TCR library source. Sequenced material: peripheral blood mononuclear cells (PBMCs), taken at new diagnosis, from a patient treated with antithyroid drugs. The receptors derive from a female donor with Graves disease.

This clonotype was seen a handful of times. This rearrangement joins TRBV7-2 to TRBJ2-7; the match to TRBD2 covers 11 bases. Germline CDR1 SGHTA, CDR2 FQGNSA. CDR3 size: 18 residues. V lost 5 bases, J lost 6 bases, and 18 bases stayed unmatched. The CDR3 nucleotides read TGTGCCAGCAGCCAAGAGGCGGCGGCACTCGGGACTAGCGGCGAGCAGTACTTC. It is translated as CASSQEAAALGTSGEQYF.

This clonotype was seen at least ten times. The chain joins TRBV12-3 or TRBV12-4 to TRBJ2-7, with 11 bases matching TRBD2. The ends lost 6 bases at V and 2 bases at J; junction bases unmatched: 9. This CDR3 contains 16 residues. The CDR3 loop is CASRATGTSGTYEQYF. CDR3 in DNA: TGTGCCAGCAGGGCTACCGGGACTAGCGGTACCTACGAGCAGTACTTC.

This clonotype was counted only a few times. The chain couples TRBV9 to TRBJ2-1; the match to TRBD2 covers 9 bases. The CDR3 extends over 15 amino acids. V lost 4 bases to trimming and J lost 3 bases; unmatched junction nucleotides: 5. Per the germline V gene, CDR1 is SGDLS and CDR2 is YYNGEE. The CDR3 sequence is CASSPSGRFYNEQFF. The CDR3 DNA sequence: TGTGCCAGCAGCCCCAGCGGGAGGTTCTACAATGAGCAGTTCTTC.

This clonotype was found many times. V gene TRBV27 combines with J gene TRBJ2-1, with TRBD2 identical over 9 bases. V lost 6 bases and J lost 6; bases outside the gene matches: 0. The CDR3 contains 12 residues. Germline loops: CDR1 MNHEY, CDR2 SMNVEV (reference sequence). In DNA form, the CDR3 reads TGTGCCAGCAGGGGACTAGCCAATGAGCAGTTCTTC. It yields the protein CASRGLANEQFF.

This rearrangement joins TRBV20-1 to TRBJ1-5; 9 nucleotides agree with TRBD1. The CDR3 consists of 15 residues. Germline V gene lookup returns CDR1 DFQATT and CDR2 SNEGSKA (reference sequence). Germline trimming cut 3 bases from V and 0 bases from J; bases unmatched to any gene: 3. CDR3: CSARRTGVSNQPQHF. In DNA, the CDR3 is TGCAGTGCTAGGAGGACAGGGGTTAGCAATCAGCCCCAGCATTTT.

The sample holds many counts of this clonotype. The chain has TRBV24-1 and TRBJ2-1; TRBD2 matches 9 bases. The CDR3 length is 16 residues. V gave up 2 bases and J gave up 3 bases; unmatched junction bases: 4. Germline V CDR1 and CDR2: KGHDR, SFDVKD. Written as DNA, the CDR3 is TGTGCCACCAGTGATTCTAGCGGGACAGACTACAATGAGCAGTTCTTC. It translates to CATSDSSGTDYNEQFF.